The 30 T cell receptor beta chains given below trace back to one sample, sequenced in a study of beta chain features in type 1 diabetes. The study, taken as a whole, reports: Type 1 diabetes patients showed a moderate but significant shortening of TCRB CDR3s in all four CD4+ subsets.

The sequenced template was cDNA made from the entire isolated RNA. The assay was immunoSEQ multiplex PCR, and TCRdb's table has in-frame clones only and misses some. Here the sample spans 200,000 to 300,000 clones, around 13% being singletons. These receptors have no known antigen. Sequencing used naive CD4+ T cells from blood. The receptors come from a man aged 25-45 years with type 1 diabetes.

This clone has just a few counts. This chain joins TRBV28 and TRBJ1-5, with 7 bases matching TRBD1. The CDR3 is 15 residues long. Losses at the gene ends were 8 bases for V and 6 bases for J; bases not matched to a gene: 13. Germline V gene data show CDR1 as MDHEN and CDR2 as SYDVKM. The CDR3, as DNA: TGTGCCAGCGCCTCGGGACAGTGGATGGGTCAGCCCCAGCATTTT. Residues: CASASGQWMGQPQHF.

This clone was counted a few times. The genes are TRBV7-9 and TRBJ2-1; the match to TRBD1 covers 7 bases. Trimming cost V 3 bases and J 0 bases; bases outside gene matches: 2. From germline, CDR1 is SEHNR and CDR2 FQNEAQ (reference sequence). The CDR3 contains 15 residues. CDR3 sequence reads: CASSFWDSSYNEQFF. Here the CDR3 DNA reads TGTGCCAGCAGCTTCTGGGACAGCTCCTACAATGAGCAGTTCTTC.

This chain uses TRBV28 with TRBJ2-7; possibly TRBD1 for D (5 bases). This CDR3 comprises 14 residues. Germline V lookup: CDR1 MDHEN, CDR2 SYDVKM. The V end was cut by 2 bases, the J end by 4 bases, with 12 bases between. The CDR3 protein is CASSLGTGKYEQYF. Here the CDR3 DNA reads TGTGCCAGCAGTTTAGGAACAGGAAAATACGAGCAGTACTTC.

The chain carries TRBV9 and TRBJ1-2; TRBD1 matches 7 bases. Per germline, CDR1 SGDLS and CDR2 YYNGEE. There are 15 residues in the CDR3. V lost 1 base to trimming and J lost 5 bases; unmatched junction nucleotides: 8. This CDR3 reads CASSVNPGGEYGYTF. The CDR3 DNA sequence: TGTGCCAGCAGCGTAAACCCAGGGGGAGAATATGGCTACACCTTC.

This clone was detected a few times. V gene TRBV5-1 combines with J gene TRBJ2-3; D gene uncertain. Trimming removed 4 bases from V and 2 bases from J, with 8 bases in between. This CDR3 contains 13 residues. The germline V gene has CDR1 SGHRS and CDR2 YFSETQ. The CDR3 region is CASSPGDTDTQYF. The CDR3 bases are TGCGCCAGCAGCCCTGGAGACACAGATACGCAGTATTTT.

Points on this clone: Other DNA sequences from this sample encode an identical CDR3 as well. The rearrangement links TRBV6-5 to TRBJ2-2; TRBD1 might be the D (5 bases). The CDR3 covers 12 residues. Germline loops: CDR1 MNHEY, CDR2 SVGAGI. V was pared by 5 bases and J by 4 bases, with 5 bases between. The CDR3 nucleotides are TGTGCCAGCAGTAGGGGCACCGGGGAGCTGTTTTTT. Residues: CASSRGTGELFF.

This clone occurred a few times. The chain links TRBV25-1 to TRBJ1-2, with 7 bases identical to TRBD1. Losses at the gene ends were 4 bases for V and 5 bases for J; bases not matched to a gene: 7. The CDR3 sequence is 14 residues long. Germline V gene sequence: CDR1 MGHDK, CDR2 SYGVNS. In DNA form, the CDR3 reads TGTGCCAGCAGTGGTAGCCCAGGGGGGTATGGCTACACCTTC. Translated, it gives CASSGSPGGYGYTF.

This chain uses TRBV10-2 with TRBJ2-7; a possible D gene is TRBD1 (6 bases). CDR1 WSHSY and CDR2 SAAADI come from the germline V gene. V lost 3 bases and J 1 base, leaving 13 bases between the germline ends. CDR3 length equals 15 residues. DNA of the CDR3: TGCGCCAGCAGTGATCAGGGGAAGGCATCCTACGAGCAGTACTTC. Encoded protein: CASSDQGKASYEQYF.

The sample holds a few counts of this clone. The chain carries TRBV7-9 and TRBJ2-5; 14 nucleotides line up with TRBD2. The CDR3 contains 16 residues. Germline CDR1 is SEHNR and CDR2 is FQNEAQ (reference sequence). The ends lost 1 base at V and 4 bases at J; junction bases unmatched: 2. CDR3 bases: TGTGCCAGCAGCTTAGGACTAGCGGGAGGGGCAGAGACCCAGTACTTC. Its translation: CASSLGLAGGAETQYF.

In this sample, this clone turned up a few times. This chain uses TRBV28 with TRBJ2-5; 9 bases match TRBD1. Germline-derived CDR1 and CDR2 are MDHEN and SYDVKM. The CDR3 is 15 residues long. The V gene end was trimmed by 5 bases and the J gene end by 3 bases; junction bases not matched to a gene: 7. CDR3 DNA: TGTGCCAGCAGTACAAACAGGGGGCTGGAAGAGACCCAGTACTTC. It yields the protein CASSTNRGLEETQYF.

V and J are TRBV29-1 and TRBJ1-5; D call uncertain. Germline-derived CDR1 and CDR2 are SQVTM and ANQGSEA. Trimming pared 4 bases from V and 3 bases from J, leaving 10 bases between. There are 13 residues in the CDR3. The CDR3 loop reads CSVGQDPNQPQHF. The CDR3 DNA follows: TGCAGCGTTGGTCAGGATCCCAATCAGCCCCAGCATTTT.

This clone has more than one count but fewer than ten. The chain recombines TRBV11-2 with TRBJ2-7; D possibly corresponds to TRBD2 (5 bases). CDR1 and CDR2 from the germline V gene are SGHAT and FQNNGV. CDR3 size: 17 residues. V shed 1 base and J shed 3 bases, with 19 bases lying between them. Written as DNA, the CDR3 is TGTGCCAGCAGCTTAGCCGCCTCCGAGGGAAGTGGCTACGAGCAGTACTTC. Protein product: CASSLAASEGSGYEQYF.

The V gene is TRBV5-1, the J gene TRBJ2-3, with TRBD1 as a possible D gene (5 bases). The germline gives CDR1 SGHRS, CDR2 YFSETQ. Trimming removed 0 bases from V and 0 bases from J, with 11 bases in between. CDR3 length: 16 amino acids. CDR3 sequence: CASSLGRGTSTDTQYF. For the CDR3, the DNA is TGCGCCAGCAGCTTGGGAAGGGGAACTAGCACAGATACGCAGTATTTT.

The CDR3 sequence is CASSLTGGEAGYTF. DNA of the CDR3: TGTGCCAGCAGCTTGACAGGGGGCGAGGCTGGCTACACCTTC. The gene calls are TRBV25-1 and TRBJ1-2; TRBD1 matches at 10 bases. CDR3 length: 14 amino acids. Unmatched junction bases numbered 8, after V lost 6 bases and J lost 7 bases. The V gene's germline CDR1 is MGHDK and CDR2 SYGVNS.

The chain recombines TRBV11-2 with TRBJ2-3; no reliable D call. This CDR3 is built from 15 residues. Germline V gene lookup returns CDR1 SGHAT and CDR2 FQNNGV. Trimming shortened V by 3 bases and J by 0 bases, and 10 bases separated the two germline ends. CDR3 coding DNA: TGTGCCAGCAGCTTTCGGCAGGTTAGCACAGATACGCAGTATTTT. It encodes CASSFRQVSTDTQYF.

This clone was counted only a few times. V and J are TRBV29-1 and TRBJ2-5; TRBD1 aligns across 8 bases. Germline CDR1 and CDR2: SQVTM and ANQGSEA. V lost 5 bases to trimming and J lost 5 bases; unmatched junction nucleotides: 7. This CDR3 spans 13 amino acids. The DNA of the CDR3 is TGCAGCGTTAGAAAGCAGGGGGCGGAGACCCAGTACTTC. This gives the protein CSVRKQGAETQYF.

This chain joins TRBV9 and TRBJ1-2; the D is unclear. V gave up 0 bases and J gave up 0 bases, with 6 bases separating them. This CDR3 spans 14 amino acids. Germline CDR1 SGDLS, CDR2 YYNGEE. CDR3 DNA sequence: TGTGCCAGCAGCGTAGACGACTCTAACTATGGCTACACCTTC. Translation gives CASSVDDSNYGYTF.

This clone was counted a few times. The V call is TRBV19, the J call TRBJ1-5, with D hard to call. Germline V CDR1 and CDR2: LNHDA, SQIVND (reference sequence). This CDR3 has 13 amino acids. Between the trimmed V and J ends, which lost 4 bases and 6 bases, there was a span of 10 bases. CDR3 loop: CASSTGGGQPQHF. CDR3 nucleotides: TGTGCCAGTAGTACGGGCGGAGGTCAGCCCCAGCATTTT.

J is TRBJ1-1 and V is TRBV6-5; no clear D. There are 13 residues in the CDR3. V was clipped by 7 bases and J by 0 bases, with 9 bases between them. Germline-derived CDR1 and CDR2 are MNHEY and SVGAGI. CDR3 residues: CASTRSVNTEAFF. In DNA, the CDR3 is TGTGCCAGCACCCGGTCGGTGAACACTGAAGCTTTCTTT.

The chain couples TRBV30 to TRBJ1-3; perhaps TRBD1 as D (6 bases). Trimming stripped 0 bases from V and 2 bases from J, with 11 bases between. Per the germline V gene, CDR1 is GTSNPN and CDR2 is SVGIG (reference sequence). This CDR3 spans 15 amino acids. DNA of the CDR3: TGTGCCTGGAGTGTAAGGGCAGGGGCTGGAAACACCATATATTTT. This codes for CAWSVRAGAGNTIYF.

This clone was observed a handful of times. V usage is TRBV19 and J usage is TRBJ1-5; TRBD1 matches at 9 bases. Germline CDR1 LNHDA, CDR2 SQIVND (reference sequence). This CDR3 is built from 15 residues. V was pared by 5 bases and J by 1 base, with 3 bases of the junction left unmatched. The CDR3 nucleotides read TGTGCCAGTAGTGGGGGACAGGGAAGCAATCAGCCCCAGCATTTT. This encodes CASSGGQGSNQPQHF. Using reference TRBV19 and TRBJ1-5 for the parts outside the CDR3, the full variable domain is DGGITQSPKYLFRKEGQNVTLSCEQNLNHDAMYWYRQDPGQGLRLIYYSQIVNDFQKGDIAEGYSVSREKKESFPLTVTSAQKNPTAFYLCASSGGQGSNQPQHFGDGTRLSIL.

This clone was picked up a small number of times. The chain combines TRBV29-1 with TRBJ2-3, with 7 bases fitting TRBD1. Germline V gene lookup returns CDR1 SQVTM and CDR2 ANQGSEA. The V segment lost 2 bases and the J segment 1 base; nucleotides outside the gene matches: 3. This CDR3 has 14 residues. CDR3 residues: CSVEKGAGTDTQYF. DNA of the CDR3: TGCAGCGTTGAAAAGGGGGCAGGCACAGATACGCAGTATTTT.

The rearrangement links TRBV18 to TRBJ1-6, with TRBD1 matching 9 bases. Germline CDR1 KGHSH, CDR2 LQKENI. Unmatched junction bases numbered 7, after V lost 5 bases and J lost 8 bases. This CDR3 spans 15 amino acids. The CDR3 spells CASSKGQGYDSPLHF. The DNA for the CDR3 is TGTGCCAGCTCAAAGGGACAGGGATACGATTCACCCCTCCACTTT.

This sequence joins TRBV19 and TRBJ2-3; 10 nucleotides agree with TRBD1. Per the germline V gene, CDR1 is LNHDA and CDR2 is SQIVND (reference sequence). The CDR3 runs 13 residues. The junction had 5 bases not matched to a gene; V was cut back by 8 bases and J by 6 bases. CDR3 in DNA: TGTGCCAGTCGGGGACAGGGGTCCGATACGCAGTATTTT. This translates into CASRGQGSDTQYF.

This clone was picked up a small number of times. This rearrangement joins TRBV4-1 to TRBJ2-7; TRBD1 matches 7 bases. Looked up from germline, CDR1 is MGHRA and CDR2 is YSYEKL. There are 16 residues in the CDR3. V was clipped by 5 bases and J by 3 bases; unmatched bases: 13. The CDR3 protein is CASSSTGDQPFYEQYF. CDR3 DNA: TGCGCCAGCAGCTCAACAGGGGACCAACCTTTCTACGAGCAGTACTTC.

This clone occurred many times. The V and J genes are TRBV29-1 and TRBJ2-1; the D is unclear. The CDR3 loop spans 8 amino acids. Between the trimmed V and J ends, which lost 7 bases and 8 bases, there was a span of 3 bases. Germline CDR1 reads SQVTM; CDR2 reads ANQGSEA. CDR3 nucleotides: TGCAGCGCCGATGAGCAGTTCTTC. Its translation is CSADEQFF.

The chain joins TRBV11-2 to TRBJ2-1, with TRBD2 matching over 8 bases. J was trimmed by 12 bases and V by 1 base; bases with no gene match: 8. Looked up from germline, CDR1 is SGHAT and CDR2 is FQNNGV. The CDR3 is 14 residues long. The CDR3 coding sequence is TGTGCCAGCAGCTTAGTGCCCCAGACTAGCGCGCAGTTCTTC. Translation gives CASSLVPQTSAQFF.

This clone was picked up a small number of times. The chain joins TRBV7-9 to TRBJ2-3, with TRBD1 identical over 9 bases. Germline assignment: CDR1 SEHNR and CDR2 FQNEAQ (reference sequence). The CDR3 loop spans 13 amino acids. The J segment lost 7 bases and the V segment lost 4 bases, leaving 3 bases of the junction unmatched. The CDR3 is CASSSGTGYTQYF. CDR3 nucleotide sequence: TGTGCCAGCAGCTCTGGGACAGGGTATACGCAGTATTTT.

The chain carries TRBV2 and TRBJ2-5; a weak D match, TRBD1 (6 bases). CDR3 length: 16 amino acids. Per the germline V gene, CDR1 is SNHLY and CDR2 is FYNNEI. V lost 4 bases, J lost 10 bases, and 25 bases lay in between. CDR3: CASSGGQPVFKEGQYF. DNA for the CDR3: TGTGCCAGCAGTGGTGGACAGCCCGTTTTTAAAGAGGGCCAGTACTTC.

A few counts support this clone. The chain links TRBV18 to TRBJ1-5; no firm D call. Trimming removed 0 bases from V and 2 bases from J, with 11 bases in between. The CDR3 has 16 amino acids. CDR1 is KGHSH, CDR2 LQKENI, per germline. In nucleotides, the CDR3 is TGTGCCAGCTCACCACCGTCCACTGTCGGCAATCAGCCCCAGCATTTT. Protein: CASSPPSTVGNQPQHF.